The 14 T cell receptor beta chains below were found in one sample sequenced in a study of monozygotic twins with inflammatory bowel disease. From the 5' RACE reads, TCRdb lists one entry per CDR3 protein and no DNA. The sample is made up of about 200,000 distinct CDR3 sequences, and the top ten hold 7.5% to 9.5% of it. Source material: blood. These receptors were obtained from a human donor with ulcerative colitis or Crohn's disease, or a healthy co-twin of an affected twin (not recorded which).

The genes are TRBV7-2 and TRBJ1-2; TCRdb designates TRBD1, a call that cannot be tested without DNA. The CDR3 length is 15 residues. From germline, CDR1 is SGHTA and CDR2 FQGNSA. The CDR3 is CASSLGPDSLYGYTF.

This chain uses TRBV4-3 with TRBJ2-1. CDR1 is LGHNA, CDR2 YSLEER, per germline. The CDR3 consists of 18 residues. The CDR3: CASSHLYPESTEYNEQFF.

The chain uses TRBV3-1 and TRBJ2-7; TCRdb's assignment of TRBD2 cannot be checked, as there is no DNA. Looked up from germline, CDR1 is LGHDT and CDR2 is YNNKEL (reference sequence). The CDR3 contains 14 residues. CDR3 sequence reads: CASSQSSGTYEQYF.

The chain combines TRBV4-3 with TRBJ1-1; TCRdb gives TRBD1 as the D gene, but with no DNA this cannot be confirmed. The CDR3 consists of 16 residues. The V gene's germline CDR1 is LGHNA and CDR2 YSLEER. The chain's CDR3 is CASSPRDRGRGTEAFF.

This chain joins TRBV27 and TRBJ1-5; the D call of TRBD1 rests on TCRdb alone, since no DNA is present to check it. CDR1 MNHEY and CDR2 SMNVEV come from the germline V gene (reference sequence). The CDR3 sequence is 15 residues long. The CDR3 here is CASSRTGNSNQPQHF.

The chain couples TRBV10-3 to TRBJ1-1; TCRdb's D call of TRBD1 is untestable without DNA. The CDR3 is made up of 16 amino acids. Germline lookup yields CDR1 ENHRY and CDR2 SYGVKD. This chain's CDR3 is CAISESSGGPNTEAFF.

The chain has TRBV7-2 and TRBJ1-1; TCRdb lists TRBD1, though no DNA is available to test this call. Germline V CDR1 and CDR2: SGHTA, FQGNSA. This CDR3 contains 14 residues. CDR3 amino acids: CASSLNPGNTEAFF.

V and J are TRBV12-3 or TRBV12-4 and TRBJ1-6. The CDR3 is made up of 14 amino acids. CDR3 loop: CASTDGPNNSPLHF.

The V call is TRBV7-3, the J call TRBJ2-1; TCRdb calls TRBD2, which cannot be checked without DNA. The CDR3 runs 15 residues. The germline V gene has CDR1 SGHTA and CDR2 FQGTGA. The CDR3 sequence: CASSISGSGVNEQFF.

The rearrangement uses TRBV7-2 and TRBJ2-7; TCRdb indicates TRBD1, and absent DNA this call remains unverified. The CDR3 consists of 15 residues. Germline lookup yields CDR1 SGHTA and CDR2 FQGNSA. CDR3 protein: CASSHGTVTSYEQYF.

The chain recombines TRBV7-2 with TRBJ2-6. Germline V gene sequence: CDR1 SGHTA, CDR2 FQGNSA. The CDR3 loop spans 14 amino acids. The CDR3 is CASSLGPGANVLTF.

The V gene is TRBV6-1, the J gene TRBJ1-3. CDR3 size: 14 residues. Germline V gene lookup returns CDR1 MNHNS and CDR2 SASEGT. CDR3 sequence reads: CASSVTGPGNTIYF.

This rearrangement joins TRBV27 to TRBJ1-2; checking the TCRdb D call of TRBD1 is not possible without DNA. Germline V CDR1 and CDR2: MNHEY, SMNVEV (reference sequence). This CDR3 is built from 14 residues. The CDR3 region is CASSALRGRYGYTF.

CDR3 protein: CASSTWTSLNTEAFF. V usage is TRBV4-3 and J usage is TRBJ1-1. Germline lookup yields CDR1 LGHNA and CDR2 YSLEER. This CDR3 has 15 residues.